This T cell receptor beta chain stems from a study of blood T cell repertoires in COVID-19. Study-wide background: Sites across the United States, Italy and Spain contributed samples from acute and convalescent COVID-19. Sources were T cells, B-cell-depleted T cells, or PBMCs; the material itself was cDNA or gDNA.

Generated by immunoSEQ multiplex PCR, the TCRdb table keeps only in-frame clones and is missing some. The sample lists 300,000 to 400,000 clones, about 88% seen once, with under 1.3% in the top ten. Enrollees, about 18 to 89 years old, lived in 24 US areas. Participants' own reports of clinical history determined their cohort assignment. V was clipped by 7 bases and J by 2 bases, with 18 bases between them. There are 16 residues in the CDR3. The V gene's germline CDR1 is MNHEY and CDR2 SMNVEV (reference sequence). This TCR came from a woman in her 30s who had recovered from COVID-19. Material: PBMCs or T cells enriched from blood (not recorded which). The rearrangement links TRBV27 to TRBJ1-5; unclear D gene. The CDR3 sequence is CASKSIGWGGNQPQHF. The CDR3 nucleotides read TGTGCCAGCAAATCCATCGGGTGGGGAGGCAATCAGCCCCAGCATTTT.